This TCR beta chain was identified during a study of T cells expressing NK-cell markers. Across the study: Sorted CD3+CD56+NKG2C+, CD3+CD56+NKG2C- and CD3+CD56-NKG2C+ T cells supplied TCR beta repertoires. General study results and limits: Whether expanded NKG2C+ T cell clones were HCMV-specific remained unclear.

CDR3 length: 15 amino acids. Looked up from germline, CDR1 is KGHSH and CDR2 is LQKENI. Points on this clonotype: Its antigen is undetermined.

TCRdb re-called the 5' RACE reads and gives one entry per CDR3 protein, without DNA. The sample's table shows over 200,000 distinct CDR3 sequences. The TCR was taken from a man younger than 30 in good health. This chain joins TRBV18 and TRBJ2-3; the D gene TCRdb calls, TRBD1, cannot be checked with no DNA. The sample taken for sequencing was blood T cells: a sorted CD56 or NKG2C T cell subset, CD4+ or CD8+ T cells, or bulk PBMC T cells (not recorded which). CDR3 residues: CASSTGTASTDTQYF.